A selection of T cell receptor beta chains follows, all from one sample in a study of CD8+ T cells in alopecia areata. Clones were sequenced by immunoSEQ multiplex PCR, and TCRdb holds only the in-frame ones, with some missing. The sample contains about 140,000 clones, around 86% of which appear only once. Sequenced material: CD8+ T cells sorted from blood, taken at week 4, from a patient treated with tofacitinib. The receptor set was obtained from a human donor with alopecia areata. CDR3s include the opening cysteine and the closing phenylalanine or tryptophan. A D gene is named only where the DNA matches it firmly.

J gene | V gene | D gene | CDR3 protein | CDR3 DNA
TRBJ2-7 | TRBV4-1 | TRBD1 | CASSPGQGDEQYF | TGCGCCAGCAGCCCGGGACAGGGAGACGAGCAGTACTTC
TRBJ2-1 | TRBV7-8 | - | CASSLGGIEGNEQFF | TGTGCCAGCAGCTTAGGGGGTATTGAGGGAAATGAGCAGTTCTTC
TRBJ1-1 | TRBV29-1 | - | CSVRVTEAFF | TGCAGCGTTCGGGTGACTGAAGCTTTCTTT
TRBJ2-1 | TRBV29-1 | TRBD1 | CSVEVTPFGDRGLENEQFF | TGCAGCGTTGAAGTTACGCCATTCGGGGACAGGGGATTGGAAAATGAGCAGTTCTTC
TRBJ2-7 | TRBV4-1 | - | CASSQETRPNEQYF | TGCGCCAGCAGCCAAGAGACTCGCCCCAACGAGCAGTACTTC
TRBJ2-5 | TRBV7-9 | - | CASSLVQGQETQYF | TGTGCCAGCAGCTTAGTACAGGGTCAAGAGACCCAGTACTTC
TRBJ2-3 | TRBV30 | - | CAWSVPIGSTDTQYF | TGTGCCTGGAGTGTACCAATCGGGAGCACAGATACGCAGTATTTT
TRBJ2-7 | TRBV27 | - | CASIFGYEQYF | TGTGCCAGCATTTTCGGGTACGAGCAGTACTTC
TRBJ1-5 | TRBV5-1 | TRBD1 | CASSATGTGNQPQHF | TGCGCCAGCAGCGCAACCGGGACAGGGAATCAGCCCCAGCATTTT
TRBJ2-2 | TRBV7-7 | - | CASSLQDGVETGELFF | TGTGCCAGCAGCTTACAGGACGGGGTAGAGACCGGGGAGCTGTTTTTT
TRBJ1-2 | TRBV9 | - | CASNGDSYGYTF | TGTGCCAGCAACGGAGACAGCTATGGCTACACCTTC
TRBJ1-1 | TRBV6-5 | - | CASSSGGTEAFF | TGTGCCAGCAGCTCGGGGGGGACTGAAGCTTTCTTT
TRBJ1-1 | TRBV27 | - | CASRSAPREGGTEAFF | TGTGCCAGCAGGTCGGCCCCCAGGGAAGGAGGCACTGAAGCTTTCTTT